This T cell receptor beta chain originates from a study of type 1 and type 2 diabetes patients. Study overall: The cohort mixed type 1 diabetes, type 2 diabetes and nondiabetic donors. General study results and limits: Highly-expanded CD4+ clones were few in type 2 diabetes, median one, roughly 4% of reads.

This CDR3 is built from 16 residues. From germline, CDR1 is LGHNA and CDR2 YNFKEQ. After removal of 5 bases from V and 6 bases from J, the junction contained 10 bases not matched to a gene. PCR was run on genomic DNA. Amplification of the beta chain CDR3 used 30 forward and 13 reverse multiplex primers. TCRdb reprocessed the multiplex PCR reads with MiXCR, giving one entry per CDR3 protein. The table includes 250,000 or so distinct CDR3 sequences, 45% to 60% detected once. Notes on this clonotype: The antigen is not known.

Each diabetic donor fulfilled classification criteria for either type 1 or type 2. Each participant gave 8.5 to 10 milliliters of peripheral blood. The TCR was taken from a man younger than 35 with type 2 diabetes. V and J are TRBV4-2 and TRBJ2-2; 9 bases match TRBD2. The sample comprised peripheral blood mononuclear cells (PBMCs). The CDR3 region has the DNA TGTGCCAGCAGCGAACGTCCAGCGGGAGGAGCCGGGGAGCTGTTTTTT. Its protein is CASSERPAGGAGELFF.